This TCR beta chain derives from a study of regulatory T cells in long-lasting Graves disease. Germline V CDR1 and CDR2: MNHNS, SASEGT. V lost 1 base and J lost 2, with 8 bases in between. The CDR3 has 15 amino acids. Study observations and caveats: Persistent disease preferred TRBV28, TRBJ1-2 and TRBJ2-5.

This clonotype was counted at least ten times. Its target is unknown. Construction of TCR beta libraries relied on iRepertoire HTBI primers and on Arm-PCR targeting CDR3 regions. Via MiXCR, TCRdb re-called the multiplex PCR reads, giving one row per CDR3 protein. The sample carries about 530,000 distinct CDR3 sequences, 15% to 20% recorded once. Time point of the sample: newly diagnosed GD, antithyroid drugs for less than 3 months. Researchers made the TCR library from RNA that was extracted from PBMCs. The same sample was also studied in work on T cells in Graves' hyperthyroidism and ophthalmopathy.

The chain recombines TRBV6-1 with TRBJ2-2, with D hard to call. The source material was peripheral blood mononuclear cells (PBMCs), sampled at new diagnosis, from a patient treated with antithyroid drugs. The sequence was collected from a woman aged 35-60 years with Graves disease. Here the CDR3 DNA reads TGTGCCAGCAGTGAAGGCGCCGGTAACACCGGGGAGCTGTTTTTT. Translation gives CASSEGAGNTGELFF.